A selection of T cell receptor beta chains follows, all from one sample in a study of cytomegalovirus exposure and HLA in healthy donors. Profiled with immunoSEQ multiplex PCR; TCRdb holds only in-frame clones, not every one. The table has 100,000 to 150,000 clones, roughly three quarters seen once. The sequenced sample was PBMCs. These TCRs come from a woman aged 18-29 years in good health and CMV-seronegative. Each CDR3 is given with its conserved first and last residue. Fields, in order: D gene, clone size, J gene, V gene, CDR3 protein, CDR3 DNA. A D gene is named only where the DNA matches it firmly. Clone size is given for some rows only: seen once, a few or many times, or a class if the clone is expanded.

d_call: -; clone_size: -; j_call: TRBJ1-1; v_call: TRBV6-1; cdr3_aa: CASSEERLNTEAFF; cdr3_nt: TGTGCCAGCAGTGAGGAGAGACTGAACACTGAAGCTTTCTTT
d_call: -; clone_size: -; j_call: TRBJ1-1; v_call: TRBV7-2; cdr3_aa: CASSYSGKAGTEAFF; cdr3_nt: TGTGCCAGCAGCTACTCCGGGAAGGCGGGGACTGAAGCTTTCTTT
d_call: TRBD2; clone_size: -; j_call: TRBJ2-3; v_call: TRBV7-6; cdr3_aa: CASSLRAGITDTQYF; cdr3_nt: TGTGCCAGCAGCTTAAGAGCGGGAATCACAGATACGCAGTATTTT
d_call: -; clone_size: -; j_call: TRBJ1-5; v_call: TRBV7-8; cdr3_aa: CASSPTERQPQHF; cdr3_nt: TGTGCCAGCAGCCCGACAGAACGACAGCCCCAGCATTTT
d_call: -; clone_size: -; j_call: TRBJ1-2; v_call: TRBV5-1; cdr3_aa: CASSLSGLGQENYGYTF; cdr3_nt: TGCGCCAGCAGCTTGAGTGGCTTGGGGCAGGAAAACTATGGCTACACCTTC
d_call: TRBD2; clone_size: -; j_call: TRBJ2-2; v_call: TRBV4-1; cdr3_aa: CASSQDKAGGAGELFF; cdr3_nt: TGCGCCAGCAGCCAAGATAAAGCGGGAGGGGCGGGGGAGCTGTTTTTT
d_call: TRBD1; clone_size: -; j_call: TRBJ1-2; v_call: TRBV29-1; cdr3_aa: CSVEALDRARGYTF; cdr3_nt: TGCAGCGTTGAAGCTCTGGACAGGGCCCGTGGCTACACCTTC
d_call: TRBD1; clone_size: -; j_call: TRBJ1-2; v_call: TRBV9; cdr3_aa: CASSARTGENEDGYTF; cdr3_nt: TGTGCCAGCAGCGCCAGGACAGGGGAAAATGAGGATGGCTACACCTTC
d_call: -; clone_size: few; j_call: TRBJ2-7; v_call: TRBV11-2; cdr3_aa: CASSPQEAYEQYF; cdr3_nt: TGTGCCAGCAGCCCTCAGGAGGCCTACGAGCAGTACTTC
d_call: -; clone_size: -; j_call: TRBJ2-1; v_call: TRBV5-1; cdr3_aa: CASSLGIENEQFF; cdr3_nt: TGCGCCAGCAGCTTGGGTATCGAGAATGAGCAGTTCTTC
d_call: TRBD2; clone_size: -; j_call: TRBJ2-7; v_call: TRBV7-2; cdr3_aa: CASSPWTSGRSEQYF; cdr3_nt: TGTGCCAGCAGCCCCTGGACTAGCGGGAGAAGCGAGCAGTACTTC
d_call: -; clone_size: -; j_call: TRBJ2-5; v_call: TRBV6-6; cdr3_aa: CASSLGTHFGGETQYF; cdr3_nt: TGTGCCAGCAGTTTGGGGACTCACTTTGGGGGAGAGACCCAGTACTTC
d_call: TRBD2; clone_size: once; j_call: TRBJ2-1; v_call: TRBV6-4; cdr3_aa: CASSEGLAGGNEQFF; cdr3_nt: TGTGCCAGCAGTGAGGGACTAGCGGGAGGGAATGAGCAGTTCTTC
d_call: TRBD2; clone_size: -; j_call: TRBJ2-5; v_call: TRBV10-1; cdr3_aa: CASSRTRRETQYF; cdr3_nt: TGCGCCAGCAGTAGGACTAGAAGAGAGACCCAGTACTTC
d_call: -; clone_size: -; j_call: TRBJ1-1; v_call: TRBV6-5; cdr3_aa: CASSYAGMNTEAFF; cdr3_nt: TGTGCCAGCAGTTACGCAGGGATGAACACTGAAGCTTTCTTT
d_call: TRBD1; clone_size: -; j_call: TRBJ2-7; v_call: TRBV7-2; cdr3_aa: CASSLEGAMAYEQYF; cdr3_nt: TGTGCCAGCAGCTTAGAGGGGGCTATGGCCTACGAGCAGTACTTC
d_call: TRBD2; clone_size: -; j_call: TRBJ2-5; v_call: TRBV5-1; cdr3_aa: CASSLVFRTSGRDF; cdr3_nt: TGCGCCAGCAGCTTGGTCTTTAGGACTAGCGGACGGGACTTC
d_call: -; clone_size: -; j_call: TRBJ1-1; v_call: TRBV7-9; cdr3_aa: CASSPGTMNTEAFF; cdr3_nt: TGTGCCAGCAGCCCCGGGACAATGAACACTGAAGCTTTCTTT
d_call: -; clone_size: -; j_call: TRBJ2-5; v_call: TRBV4-1; cdr3_aa: CASTQVLRGMGQETQYF; cdr3_nt: TGCGCCAGCACACAAGTTCTCCGGGGGATGGGGCAAGAGACCCAGTACTTC
d_call: -; clone_size: -; j_call: TRBJ1-1; v_call: TRBV9; cdr3_aa: CASSVVRAEKAFF; cdr3_nt: TGTGCCAGCAGCGTAGTCAGGGCTGAAAAAGCTTTCTTT
d_call: TRBD2; clone_size: few; j_call: TRBJ2-1; v_call: TRBV19; cdr3_aa: CASSIRGTSGSKKEQFF; cdr3_nt: TGTGCCAGTAGCATACGAGGGACTAGCGGGAGTAAGAAGGAGCAGTTCTTC
d_call: -; clone_size: -; j_call: TRBJ1-1; v_call: TRBV28; cdr3_aa: CASSLRSPLSAEAFF; cdr3_nt: TGTGCCAGCAGTTTGCGTTCGCCGTTGAGCGCTGAAGCTTTCTTT
d_call: -; clone_size: -; j_call: TRBJ2-2; v_call: TRBV6-1; cdr3_aa: CASSGWLQGKVGELFF; cdr3_nt: TGTGCCAGCAGTGGATGGTTACAGGGAAAAGTGGGGGAGCTGTTTTTT
d_call: -; clone_size: -; j_call: TRBJ2-5; v_call: TRBV9; cdr3_aa: CASSVADNSETQYF; cdr3_nt: TGTGCCAGCAGCGTAGCGGACAACTCTGAGACCCAGTACTTC
d_call: TRBD2; clone_size: -; j_call: TRBJ2-5; v_call: TRBV19; cdr3_aa: CASSLQRDLEAQYF; cdr3_nt: TGTGCCAGTAGTCTCCAGCGGGACCTTGAGGCCCAGTACTTC
d_call: TRBD1; clone_size: once; j_call: TRBJ2-1; v_call: TRBV6-6; cdr3_aa: CASSYSPGTAFDEQFF; cdr3_nt: TGTGCCAGCAGTTATTCACCCGGGACAGCTTTCGATGAGCAGTTCTTC
d_call: TRBD1; clone_size: -; j_call: TRBJ1-4; v_call: TRBV10-3; cdr3_aa: CASRRAGGNEKLFF; cdr3_nt: TGTGCCTCTAGGAGAGCAGGGGGTAATGAAAAACTGTTTTTT
d_call: TRBD1; clone_size: -; j_call: TRBJ1-5; v_call: TRBV7-2; cdr3_aa: CASSLGADRVDQPQHF; cdr3_nt: TGTGCCAGCAGCTTAGGGGCGGACAGGGTGGATCAGCCCCAGCATTTT
d_call: TRBD2; clone_size: -; j_call: TRBJ2-1; v_call: TRBV18; cdr3_aa: CASSPPAGEAPPNEQFF; cdr3_nt: TGTGCCAGCTCACCACCAGCGGGAGAGGCCCCACCCAATGAGCAGTTCTTC
d_call: TRBD1; clone_size: few; j_call: TRBJ1-2; v_call: TRBV11-2; cdr3_aa: CASSLGGGYYGYTF; cdr3_nt: TGTGCCAGCAGCTTAGGAGGGGGCTACTATGGCTACACCTTC
d_call: TRBD2; clone_size: -; j_call: TRBJ2-5; v_call: TRBV5-4; cdr3_aa: CASSLWAGGETQYF; cdr3_nt: TGTGCCAGCAGCTTGTGGGCGGGAGGGGAGACCCAGTACTTC
d_call: TRBD2; clone_size: -; j_call: TRBJ2-7; v_call: TRBV14; cdr3_aa: CASSSGRLSPCGEQYF; cdr3_nt: TGTGCCAGCAGCAGCGGGAGGTTGTCCCCCTGTGGCGAGCAGTACTTC
d_call: -; clone_size: few; j_call: TRBJ2-7; v_call: TRBV19; cdr3_aa: CASRSGAEAEQYF; cdr3_nt: TGTGCCAGTAGATCGGGAGCAGAGGCCGAGCAGTACTTC
d_call: -; clone_size: -; j_call: TRBJ2-7; v_call: TRBV2; cdr3_aa: CASSVERGRGSSEQYF; cdr3_nt: TGTGCCAGCAGTGTAGAACGCGGTAGGGGGTCTAGCGAGCAGTACTTC